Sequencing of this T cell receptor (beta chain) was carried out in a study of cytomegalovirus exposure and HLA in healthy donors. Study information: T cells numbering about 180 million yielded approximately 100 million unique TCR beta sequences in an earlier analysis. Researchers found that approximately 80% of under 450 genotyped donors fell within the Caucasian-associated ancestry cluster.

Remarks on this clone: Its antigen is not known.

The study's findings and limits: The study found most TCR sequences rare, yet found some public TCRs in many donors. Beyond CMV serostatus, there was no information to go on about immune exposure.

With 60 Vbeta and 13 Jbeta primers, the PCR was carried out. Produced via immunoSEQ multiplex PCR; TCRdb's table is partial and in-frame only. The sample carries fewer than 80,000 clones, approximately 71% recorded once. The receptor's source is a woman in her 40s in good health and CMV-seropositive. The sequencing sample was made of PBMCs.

CDR3 region: CASSVGGAGELFF. The CDR3 region has the DNA TGTGCCAGCAGCGTGGGAGGGGCCGGGGAGCTGTTTTTT. The chain employs TRBV27 and TRBJ2-2, with 7 bases lining up with TRBD2. CDR1 is MNHEY, CDR2 SMNVEV, per germline (reference sequence). Trimming at V came to 6 bases and at J to 6 bases, leaving 4 bases not matched to a gene. The CDR3 is 13 residues long.